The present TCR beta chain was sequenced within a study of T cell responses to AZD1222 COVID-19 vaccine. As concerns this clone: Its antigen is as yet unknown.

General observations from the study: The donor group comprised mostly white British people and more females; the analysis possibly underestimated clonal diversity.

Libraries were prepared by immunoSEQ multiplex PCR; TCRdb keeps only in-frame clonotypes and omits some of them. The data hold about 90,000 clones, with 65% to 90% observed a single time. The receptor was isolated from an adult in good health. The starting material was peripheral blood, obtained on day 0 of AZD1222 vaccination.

The CDR3 region is CASSSIGLADTQYF. The CDR3 DNA reads as TGCGCCAGCAGCTCAATCGGCCTTGCGGATACCCAGTACTTC. V usage is TRBV5-1 and J usage is TRBJ2-5; D unresolved. Germline V gene data show CDR1 as SGHRS and CDR2 as YFSETQ. There are 14 residues in the CDR3. V was shortened by 3 bases and J by 8 bases, with 17 bases between the two germline ends.